The 6 T cell receptor beta chains below were found in one sample sequenced in a study of Ad26.COV2.S vaccination and SARS-CoV-2 variants. Clones were sequenced by immunoSEQ multiplex PCR, and TCRdb holds only the in-frame ones, with some missing. The table has 300,000 to 400,000 clones, about 90% seen once; the top ten hold under 4%. The source was peripheral blood, collected after recovery from COVID-19. Source of these receptors: a human donor who had recovered from COVID-19.

V and J are TRBV7-9 and TRBJ1-1, with 9 bases fitting TRBD1. The germline CDR1 and CDR2 sequences are SEHNR and FQNEAQ (reference sequence). The CDR3 is 14 amino acids. Germline trimming cut 4 bases from V and 4 bases from J; bases unmatched to any gene: 4. In DNA form, the CDR3 reads TGTGCCAGCAGCTCACAGGGGGCTGTCACTGAAGCTTTCTTT. Translation gives CASSSQGAVTEAFF. The variable domain in full, with the rest retrieved from reference TRBV7-9 and TRBJ1-1, is DTGVSQNPRHKITKRGQNVTFRCDPISEHNRLYWYRQTLGQGPEFLTYFQNEAQLEKSRLLSDRFSAERPKGSFSTLEIQRTEQGDSAMYLCASSSQGAVTEAFFGQGTRLTVV.

The chain carries TRBV2 and TRBJ1-1, with TRBD1 matching 8 bases. The CDR3 covers 14 residues. Germline V CDR1 and CDR2: SNHLY, FYNNEI. V was pared by 4 bases and J by 3 bases, with 4 bases of the junction left unmatched. The CDR3 is CASSGRDRYTEAFF. CDR3 in DNA: TGTGCCAGCAGTGGCCGGGACAGGTACACTGAAGCTTTCTTT.

This clone was counted a single time. This chain joins TRBV3-1 (or the pseudogene TRBV3-2) and TRBJ1-2; D is uncertain. CDR3 length: 13 amino acids. Germline lookup yields CDR1 LGHDT and CDR2 YNNKEL (reference sequence). Trimming took off 0 bases at V and 5 bases at J, with 7 bases between the two ends. The CDR3 is CASSQDFNYGYTF. CDR3 bases: TGTGCCAGCAGCCAAGATTTCAATTATGGCTACACCTTC.

The V gene is TRBV9, the J gene TRBJ2-5, with D possibly matching TRBD1 (6 bases). The germline V and J ends were trimmed by 7 bases and 2 bases, with 15 bases remaining between them. Germline V lookup: CDR1 SGDLS, CDR2 YYNGEE. This CDR3 has 14 residues. CDR3 in DNA: TGTGCCAGCTCAGAAGGCAGGGGTCAAGAGACCCAGTACTTC. It encodes CASSEGRGQETQYF.

This chain links TRBV9 with TRBJ2-2, with TRBD1 matching 7 bases. There are 12 residues in the CDR3. Germline CDR1 is SGDLS and CDR2 is YYNGEE. V shed 3 bases and J 7 bases; nucleotides not matched to a gene: 0. The CDR3 loop reads CASSAGGGELFF. The CDR3 nucleotides read TGTGCCAGCAGCGCAGGGGGCGGGGAGCTGTTTTTT.

V gene TRBV6-2 or TRBV6-3 combines with J gene TRBJ2-7; no clear D. This CDR3 region has 14 residues. The V gene lost 0 bases and the J gene lost 2 bases, with 8 bases spanning the gap. Germline CDR1 and CDR2: MNHEY and SVGEGT. In nucleotides, the CDR3 is TGTGCCAGCAGTTACTCTTCAAACACCTACGAGCAGTACTTC. This encodes CASSYSSNTYEQYF.